The clone carrying this TCR beta chain was detected a few times. Its antigen is unknown. The data were taken from a study of T cell repertoires in cytomegalovirus infection. Whole-study results and caveats: In two of eight donors, the top clonotype was HLA-C-restricted CMV-specific.

In TCRdb, the reads were re-called with MiXCR into one record per CDR3 protein. The data show 100,000 or so distinct CDR3 sequences, about 15% seen once. This receptor was taken from a human donor in good health (CMV status not recorded). Some clones in this sample may be carry-over from other donors' samples. Specimen: PBMCs.

This CDR3 reads CASSPAAHDYEQYF. The DNA for the CDR3 is TGTGCCAGCAGCCCCGCCGCACATGACTACGAGCAGTACTTC. This rearrangement joins TRBV5-5 to TRBJ2-7; D gene ambiguous. CDR3 length: 14 amino acids. V lost 4 bases and J 3 bases, leaving 14 bases between the germline ends. Germline V gene lookup returns CDR1 SGHKS and CDR2 YYEKEE (reference sequence).